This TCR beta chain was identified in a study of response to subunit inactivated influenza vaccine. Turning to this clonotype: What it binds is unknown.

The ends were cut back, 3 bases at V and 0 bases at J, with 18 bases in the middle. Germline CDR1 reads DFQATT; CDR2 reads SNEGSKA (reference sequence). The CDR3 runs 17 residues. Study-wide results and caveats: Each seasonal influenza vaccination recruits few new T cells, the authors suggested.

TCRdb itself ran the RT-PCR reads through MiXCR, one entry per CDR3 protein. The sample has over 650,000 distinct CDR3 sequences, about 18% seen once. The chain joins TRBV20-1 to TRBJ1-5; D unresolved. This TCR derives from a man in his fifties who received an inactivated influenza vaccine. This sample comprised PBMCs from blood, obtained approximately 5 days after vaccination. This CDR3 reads CSASGQEFVNSNQPQHF. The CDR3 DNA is TGCAGTGCTAGTGGGCAGGAATTCGTTAATAGCAATCAGCCCCAGCATTTT.